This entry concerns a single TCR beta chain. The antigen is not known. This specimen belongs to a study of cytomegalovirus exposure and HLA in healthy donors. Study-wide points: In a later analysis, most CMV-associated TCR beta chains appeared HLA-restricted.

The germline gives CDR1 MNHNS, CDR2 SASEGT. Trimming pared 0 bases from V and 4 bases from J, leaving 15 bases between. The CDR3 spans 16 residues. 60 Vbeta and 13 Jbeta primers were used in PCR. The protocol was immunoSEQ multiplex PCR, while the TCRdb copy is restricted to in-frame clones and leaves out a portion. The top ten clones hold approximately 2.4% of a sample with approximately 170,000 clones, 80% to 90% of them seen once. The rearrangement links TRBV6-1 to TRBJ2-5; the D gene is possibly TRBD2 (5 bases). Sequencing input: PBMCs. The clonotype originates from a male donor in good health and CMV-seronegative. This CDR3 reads CASSEALGIAGETQYF. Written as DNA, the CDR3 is TGTGCCAGCAGTGAAGCCCTCGGGATTGCAGGAGAGACCCAGTACTTC.